The T cell receptor (beta chain) described here comes from a study of glioma-infiltrating T cells (dated by TCRdb to between 2015 and 2016). With respect to the entire study: The study sequenced TCR alpha- and beta-chain repertoires from glioma tissue, from non-neoplastic brain tissue and from matched peripheral blood mononuclear cells. Three low-grade glioma patients, seven to nine primary glioblastoma patients, and three non-glioma patients who contributed non-neoplastic brain tissue made up the paired cohort. Each tissue-infiltrating repertoire was compared with the same patient's peripheral blood repertoire to measure divergence between tissue and blood T-cell populations. Results the study describes overall, beyond this receptor: Small numbers underpinned the group comparisons: eight glioblastoma patients, three low-grade glioma patients and three non-neoplastic patients. Very few CDR3 sequences were shared between tissue and blood, attributed to high CDR3 diversity and limited sampling. VJ-independent divergence between tissue and blood was found to be below expectation in non-neoplastic patients but above expectation in all gliomas, particularly low-grade gliomas.

The CDR3 goes from the cysteine to the phenylalanine over 16 residues. The retained sequence is limited to the CDR3, 48 bases, with the frame set at the first base. V is trimmed back by 1 base and J by 3 bases, and the junction contains 2 bases that no gene match accounts for. From a lookup of the germline V gene (reference sequence), CDR1 and CDR2 are LGHDT and YNNKEL. TCR alpha and beta CDR3 regions were amplified with the iRepertoire nested amplicon-rescue multiplex PCR (arm-PCR) platform from RNA. The input for one-step reverse transcription and amplification was roughly 85-400 ng of tissue mRNA or PBMC total RNA. Following bead purification, Illumina adapters were added by a secondary multiplex PCR, and libraries between 200 and 400 bp were gel-purified. Demultiplexing relied on internal 6-nucleotide barcodes carried by the libraries. Sequencing of the libraries was done on an Illumina MiSeq using 2x220 or 2x250 nucleotide paired-end reads. The authors' analysis ran thus. FLASH 1.2.11 was used to merge paired reads, and BWA-MEM then aligned the reads to the GRCh37 human genome before TRA and TRB reads were extracted. V and J assignment used an IMGT-derived reference of cassette sequences and CDR3 motifs that included pseudogenes. Reads were translated in three frames, and productive CDR3s were defined by a C…FGXG motif without stop codons. A clonotype was defined as a unique combination of a V-J cassette pair and a CDR3 amino acid sequence. Hamming distance filtering was applied to reads, with thresholds set by the sequence error rate of each sample in mapped regions. TCRdb trimmed the raw reads at Q25, called clones with MiXCR and kept productive beta chains. Every distinct CDR3 protein forms one entry, paired with its most common genes and DNA. For this entry, the V and J calls and clone size follow TCRdb and not the study's own pipeline. Here the sample has some 180,000 distinct CDR3 sequences; about 32% occur a single time. The ten most abundant clones make up just over 20% of the sample.

Worth noting for this clonotype: Its antigen remains unidentified. There are no base qualities to consult, and no much larger clone falls within one base.

Input material: glioma tissue, nonneoplastic brain tissue, or PBMCs (not recorded which). The receptor was derived from a human donor with low-grade glioma or glioblastoma, undergoing nonglioma brain surgery, or in good health (not recorded which). The sequence is built from TRBV3-1 and TRBJ2-1, with 11 bases matching TRBD2. This receptor has the CDR3 CASSQGGTSGYNEQFF. The nucleotide sequence is TGTGCCAGCAGCCAAGGGGGGACTAGCGGCTACAATGAGCAGTTCTTC.